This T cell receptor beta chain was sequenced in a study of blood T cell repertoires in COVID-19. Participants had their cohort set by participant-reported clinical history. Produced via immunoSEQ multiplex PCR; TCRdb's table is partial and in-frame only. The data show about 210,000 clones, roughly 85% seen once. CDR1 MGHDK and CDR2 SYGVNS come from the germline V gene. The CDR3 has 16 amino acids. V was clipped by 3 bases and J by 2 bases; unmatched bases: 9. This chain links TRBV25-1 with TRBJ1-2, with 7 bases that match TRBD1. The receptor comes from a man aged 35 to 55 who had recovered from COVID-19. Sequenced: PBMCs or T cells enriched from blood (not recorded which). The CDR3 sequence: CASSEPDRAMNYGYTF. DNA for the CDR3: TGTGCCAGCAGTGAGCCTGACAGGGCTATGAACTATGGCTACACCTTC.